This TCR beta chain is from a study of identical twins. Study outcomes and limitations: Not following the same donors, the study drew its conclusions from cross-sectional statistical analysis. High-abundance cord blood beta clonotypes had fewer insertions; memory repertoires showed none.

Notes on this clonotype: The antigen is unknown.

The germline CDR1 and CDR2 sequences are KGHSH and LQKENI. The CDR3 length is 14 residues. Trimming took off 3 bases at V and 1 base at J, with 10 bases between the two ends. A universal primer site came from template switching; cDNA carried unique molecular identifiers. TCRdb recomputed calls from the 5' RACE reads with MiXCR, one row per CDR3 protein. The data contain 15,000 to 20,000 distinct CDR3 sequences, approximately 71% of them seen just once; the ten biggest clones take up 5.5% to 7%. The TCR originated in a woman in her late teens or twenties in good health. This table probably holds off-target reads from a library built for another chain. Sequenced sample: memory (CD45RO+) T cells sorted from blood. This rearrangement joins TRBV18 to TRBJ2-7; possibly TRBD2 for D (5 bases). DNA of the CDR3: TGTGCCAGCTCACCCGGCGGAGGATCCTACGAGCAGTACTTC. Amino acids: CASSPGGGSYEQYF.